This TCR beta chain emerged from a study of cytomegalovirus exposure and HLA in healthy donors. Study-level background: Earlier, 150 million to 200 million T cells were analyzed, and some 120 million unique TCR beta sequences were found among them. Findings of the study overall: There were three CMV-associated chains whose specificity for CMV antigens was confirmed in vitro. It was reported that TCR beta sequences correctly inferred the HLA-A and HLA-B alleles for most subjects.

60 Vbeta and 13 Jbeta primers were used in PCR. Methods used by the authors: Approximately 11 million shared chains were among the approximately 82 million unique TCR beta chains that a later analysis counted. TCRdb keeps only in-frame clones here, not all; method: immunoSEQ multiplex PCR. D and trimming were read from the DNA, whereas the V and J calls and clone size are those reported in that table. The table has 150,000 to 180,000 clones, about 74% seen once. Comments on this clone: Antigen unknown.

This CDR3 has 13 residues. Trimming took 1 base from V and 8 from J, leaving 8 bases between them. Germline lookup yields CDR1 LNHDA and CDR2 SQIVND (reference sequence). The source is a woman aged 40 to 49 in good health and CMV-seronegative. The sequenced material came from PBMCs. The V gene is TRBV19, the J gene TRBJ1-4, with D unresolved. DNA for the CDR3: TGTGCCAGTAGTATAGGAGAGAGGGAAAAACTGTTTTTT. This sequence encodes CASSIGEREKLFF.